This T cell receptor beta chain came from a study of chemoradiotherapy in HPV16-positive cancers. The CDR3 spans 14 residues. J gave up 8 bases and V 4 bases, and 6 bases lay outside the gene matches. Germline values: CDR1 SGDLS, CDR2 YYNGEE. Sequencing was performed with immunoSEQ multiplex PCR; in TCRdb, only in-frame clones are kept and a portion is missing. This table holds 25,000 to 40,000 clones, 80% to 90% found once. V gene TRBV9 combines with J gene TRBJ1-6; 7 bases map to TRBD1. This specimen consisted of blood, obtained from a patient who underwent chemoradiotherapy. This clonotype was obtained from a human donor with HPV-associated anogenital cancer. The CDR3: CASSPGGGYSPLHF. The DNA of the CDR3 is TGTGCCAGCAGCCCAGGGGGGGGTTATTCACCCCTCCACTTT.